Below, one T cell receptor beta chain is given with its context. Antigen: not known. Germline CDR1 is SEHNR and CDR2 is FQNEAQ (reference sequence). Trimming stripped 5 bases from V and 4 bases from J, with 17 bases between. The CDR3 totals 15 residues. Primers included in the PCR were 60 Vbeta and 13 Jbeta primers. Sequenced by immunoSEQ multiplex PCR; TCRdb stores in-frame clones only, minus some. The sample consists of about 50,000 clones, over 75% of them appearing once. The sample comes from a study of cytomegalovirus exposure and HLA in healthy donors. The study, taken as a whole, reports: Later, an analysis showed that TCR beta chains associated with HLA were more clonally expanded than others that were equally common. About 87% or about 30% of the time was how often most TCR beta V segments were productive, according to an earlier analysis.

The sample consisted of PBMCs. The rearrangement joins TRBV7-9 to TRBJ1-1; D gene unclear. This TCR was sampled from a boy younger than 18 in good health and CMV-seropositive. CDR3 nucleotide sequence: TGTGCCAGCAGCCACCCCGGGAGTTTAGGCACTGAAGCTTTCTTT. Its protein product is CASSHPGSLGTEAFF.